This TCR beta chain was recorded in a study of blood T cell repertoires in COVID-19. Study-level background: Acute and convalescent COVID-19 specimens originated in the United States, Italy and Spain. In each case, the material was cDNA or gDNA derived from T cells, B-cell-depleted T cells, or PBMCs.

Per the original methods: Counts of nucleated cells, estimated from reference gene primer amplification, were obtained. The protocol was immunoSEQ multiplex PCR, while the TCRdb copy is restricted to in-frame clones and leaves out a portion. The V and J calls and the clone size are those of that table, but D and trimming were determined from the DNA. The data contain about 52,000 clones, roughly 87% of them singletons. Germline lookup yields CDR1 LNHDA and CDR2 SQIVND (reference sequence). V lost 5 bases, J lost 3 bases, and 17 bases lay in between. The CDR3 spans 16 residues. The source of this sequence is a human donor in a cohort sampled during active COVID-19. This chain uses TRBV19 with TRBJ1-3, with D possibly being TRBD1 (5 bases). Sequenced input: peripheral blood. In DNA, the CDR3 is TGTGCCAGTAGTTGGACCCAGGGCCCTAATGGAAACACCATATATTTT. Translating gives CASSWTQGPNGNTIYF.